One and the same sample provided the 32 T cell receptor beta chains below, sequenced in a study of cytomegalovirus exposure and HLA in healthy donors. The primer mix had 60 Vbeta and 13 Jbeta primers. The assay was immunoSEQ multiplex PCR, and TCRdb's table has in-frame clones only and misses some. Among fewer than 200,000 clones listed, 70% to 90% were seen once. Input material: PBMCs. These receptors all come from a woman aged 25 to 39 in good health and CMV-seronegative.

The rearrangement links TRBV27 to TRBJ2-7; 9 nucleotides line up with TRBD1. CDR3 length: 21 residues. With 8 bases clipped from V and 2 bases from J, the junction kept 28 bases outside the gene matches. Germline values: CDR1 MNHEY, CDR2 SMNVEV (reference sequence). The CDR3: CASQAEGFGTGIAGRAYEQYF. DNA of the CDR3: TGTGCCAGCCAAGCGGAGGGGTTCGGGACAGGGATCGCGGGAAGGGCCTACGAGCAGTACTTC.

This clone was detected a few times. V gene TRBV7-8 combines with J gene TRBJ1-5; TRBD1 is a possible D gene (6 bases). The germline V and J ends were trimmed by 2 bases and 5 bases, with 7 bases remaining between them. Germline V CDR1 and CDR2: SGHVS, FQNEAQ. The CDR3 runs 13 residues. The CDR3 DNA follows: TGTGCCAGCAGCTTAAAGGGGGATCAGCCCCAGCATTTT. Translation: CASSLKGDQPQHF.

This chain joins TRBV13 and TRBJ2-1; the D is unclear. The germline V gene has CDR1 PRHDT and CDR2 FYEKMQ (reference sequence). V was pared by 1 base and J by 7 bases, with 5 bases between. This CDR3 has 12 amino acids. In DNA, the CDR3 is TGTGCCAGCAGCTTAGCCGGGAATGAGCAGTTCTTC. Translation: CASSLAGNEQFF.

In its sample, this clone was seen once. The V call is TRBV9, the J call TRBJ2-6, with a tentative D call TRBD1 (6 bases). Trimming removed 0 bases from V and 3 bases from J, with 7 bases in between. The CDR3 is 15 residues long. Germline CDR1 SGDLS, CDR2 YYNGEE. The CDR3 reads CASSVGQDGANVLTF. Here the CDR3 DNA reads TGTGCCAGCAGCGTAGGACAGGATGGGGCCAACGTCCTGACTTTC. The complete variable domain, with remaining parts taken from reference TRBV9 and TRBJ2-6, reads DSGVTQTPKHLITATGQRVTLRCSPRSGDLSVYWYQQSLDQGLQFLIQYYNGEERAKGNILERFSAQQFPDLHSELNLSSLELGDSALYFCASSVGQDGANVLTFGAGSRLTVL.

The V gene is TRBV28, the J gene TRBJ1-2; no definite D call. Trimming left V 7 bases short and J 2 bases short, with 5 bases between. Germline-derived CDR1 and CDR2 are MDHEN and SYDVKM. There are 11 residues in the CDR3. This chain's CDR3 is CASTRNYGYTF. The CDR3, as DNA: TGTGCCAGCACCAGGAACTATGGCTACACCTTC.

The sample holds one count of this clone. This chain uses TRBV9 with TRBJ2-2, with 10 bases matching TRBD2. The V gene's germline CDR1 is SGDLS and CDR2 YYNGEE. This CDR3 is 15 amino acids long. The V and J ends lost 3 bases and 6 bases, in that order; junction bases with no gene match: 5. In DNA form, the CDR3 reads TGTGCCAGCAGCGGGACTAGCGGTCTACCCGGGGAGCTGTTTTTT. Encoded protein: CASSGTSGLPGELFF.

The genes are TRBV6-5 and TRBJ2-7, with 7 bases identical to TRBD2. The J segment lost 0 bases and the V segment lost 8 bases, leaving 10 bases of the junction unmatched. Germline assignment: CDR1 MNHEY and CDR2 SVGAGI. CDR3 length: 15 residues. CDR3 DNA sequence: TGTGCCAGCCCGGGAGGACCGAGGAGCTCCTACGAGCAGTACTTC. This sequence encodes CASPGGPRSSYEQYF.

This clone was observed a single time. The V call is TRBV9, the J call TRBJ2-1; 11 bases agree with TRBD2. Germline V gives CDR1 SGDLS, CDR2 YYNGEE. This CDR3 region has 15 residues. V lost 2 bases and J lost 10; bases outside the gene matches: 8. The CDR3 DNA reads as TGTGCCAGCAGCGTCACTAGCGGGGGTATTAAAGAGCAGTTCTTC. Protein: CASSVTSGGIKEQFF. The whole variable domain, remainder taken from reference TRBV9 and TRBJ2-1, is DSGVTQTPKHLITATGQRVTLRCSPRSGDLSVYWYQQSLDQGLQFLIQYYNGEERAKGNILERFSAQQFPDLHSELNLSSLELGDSALYFCASSVTSGGIKEQFFGPGTRLTVL.

This sequence joins TRBV7-2 and TRBJ2-7, with 8 bases identical to TRBD2. Germline CDR1 and CDR2: SGHTA and FQGNSA. V lost 2 bases to trimming and J lost 4 bases; unmatched junction nucleotides: 7. The CDR3 contains 15 residues. The CDR3: CASSLYAGGAYEQYF. The CDR3 bases are TGTGCCAGCAGCTTATATGCGGGGGGCGCGTACGAGCAGTACTTC.

This clone was seen a single time. J is TRBJ2-5 and V is TRBV5-6, with D possibly being TRBD1 (6 bases). With the DNA end fitting TRBJ2-7 better, the J assignment may be wrong. This CDR3 has 15 residues. In germline, CDR1 is SGHDT, CDR2 YYEEEE. The CDR3 sequence is CASSLGDRYGYEQYF. The CDR3 nucleotides read TGTGCCAGCAGCTTGGGAGACAGGTACGGGTACGAGCAGTACTTC.

This clone was found a few times. This rearrangement joins TRBV10-2 to TRBJ1-1, with no clear D. This CDR3 comprises 16 residues. The V gene lost 3 bases and the J gene lost 0 bases, with 14 bases spanning the gap. The germline CDR1 and CDR2 sequences are WSHSY and SAAADI. The CDR3 DNA reads as TGCGCCAGCAGTGAATGGCAGATTGGCATGAACACTGAAGCTTTCTTT. Protein: CASSEWQIGMNTEAFF.

The V and J genes are TRBV27 and TRBJ1-5; D gene uncertain. Trimming stripped 6 bases from V and 9 bases from J, with 15 bases between. From germline, CDR1 is MNHEY and CDR2 SMNVEV (reference sequence). This CDR3 is built from 13 residues. CDR3: CASRMNRRLPQHF. For the CDR3, the DNA is TGTGCCAGCAGAATGAATAGGAGGCTGCCCCAGCATTTT.

V usage is TRBV7-9 and J usage is TRBJ1-2, with D perhaps TRBD1 (6 bases). Germline CDR1 and CDR2: SEHNR and FQNEAQ (reference sequence). The length of the CDR3 is 17 residues. V was cut by 1 base and J by 3 bases, with 18 bases left in between. CDR3 protein: CASSLEGLQGSDYGYTF. The CDR3 coding sequence is TGTGCCAGCAGCTTAGAGGGGCTACAGGGAAGCGACTATGGCTACACCTTC.

The chain carries TRBV9 and TRBJ1-1; 7 bases agree with TRBD1. Unmatched junction bases numbered 6, after V lost 4 bases and J lost 3 bases. The CDR3 runs 14 residues. Germline V gene data show CDR1 as SGDLS and CDR2 as YYNGEE. CDR3 in DNA: TGTGCCAGCAGCAAGACAGGGCTGGACACTGAAGCTTTCTTT. Amino acid sequence: CASSKTGLDTEAFF.

The rearrangement joins TRBV12-2 to TRBJ2-1; TRBD2, the table's D call, was not compared with the DNA. TRBV12-2 represents a pseudogene. The CDR3 spans 19 residues. The CDR3 coding sequence is TGTGCAAGTCGCCCCCCCACGGAGGAGCGGGGGGGCCGGTACAATGAGCAGTTCTTC. This encodes CASRPPTEERGGRYNEQFF.

About this clone: Within the sample, other DNA sequences also encode this same CDR3. This chain uses TRBV7-9 with TRBJ2-3; TRBD1 aligns across 7 bases. J gave up 0 bases and V 5 bases, and 2 bases lay outside the gene matches. CDR1 and CDR2 (germline): SEHNR, FQNEAQ (reference sequence). This CDR3 contains 14 residues. CDR3 in amino acids: CASSRDSSTDTQYF. The DNA for the CDR3 is TGTGCCAGCAGCCGGGACAGCAGCACAGATACGCAGTATTTT.

The chain couples TRBV29-1 to TRBJ2-1; 12 nucleotides align to TRBD2. Germline V gene data show CDR1 as SQVTM and CDR2 as ANQGSEA. Trimming took 4 bases from V and 7 from J; bases not matched to a gene: 11. This CDR3 region has 16 residues. The CDR3 DNA sequence: TGCAGCGTTGGTCCCTCTAGCGGGGGGGCGCGGAATGAGCAGTTCTTC. Protein: CSVGPSSGGARNEQFF.

This chain joins TRBV7-8 and TRBJ1-5; D is undetermined. The V end was cut by 2 bases, the J end by 3 bases, with 11 bases between. The V gene's germline CDR1 is SGHVS and CDR2 FQNEAQ. The CDR3 is 15 amino acids. The CDR3 coding sequence is TGTGCCAGCAGCTTATCGAGCGTGAACAATCAGCCCCAGCATTTT. Amino acids: CASSLSSVNNQPQHF.

The gene calls are TRBV5-1 and TRBJ2-3; tentatively, D is TRBD2 (5 bases). Trimming pared 0 bases from V and 1 base from J, leaving 15 bases between. The CDR3 is 17 residues long. CDR1 SGHRS and CDR2 YFSETQ come from the germline V gene. CDR3 sequence (DNA): TGCGCCAGCAGCTTGGGGTATGGCGGGCCAGGCACAGATACGCAGTATTTT. As protein: CASSLGYGGPGTDTQYF.

The genes are TRBV28 and TRBJ1-3; the D gene is possibly TRBD1 (5 bases). The CDR3 consists of 14 residues. Germline lookup yields CDR1 MDHEN and CDR2 SYDVKM. The V and J ends lost 6 bases and 2 bases respectively, with 11 bases between them. The CDR3 sequence: CASRAGVAGNTIYF. In nucleotides, the CDR3 is TGTGCCAGCAGAGCGGGGGTGGCTGGAAACACCATATATTTT. The full variable domain, with the rest looked up from reference TRBV28 and TRBJ1-3, is DVKVTQSSRYLVKRTGEKVFLECVQDMDHENMFWYRQDPGLGLRLIYFSYDVKMKEKGDIPEGYSVSREKKERFSLILESASTNQTSMYLCASRAGVAGNTIYFGEGSWLTVV.

The chain links TRBV5-5 to TRBJ2-3; D is unclear. This CDR3 comprises 15 residues. Trimming stripped 3 bases from V and 2 bases from J, with 13 bases between. Germline CDR1 SGHKS, CDR2 YYEKEE (reference sequence). For the CDR3, the DNA is TGTGCCAGCAGCTCACCCCCGAGCTCCACAGATACGCAGTATTTT. Protein sequence: CASSSPPSSTDTQYF.

This clone showed up just once. The chain recombines TRBV19 with TRBJ2-5; TRBD2 agrees at 15 bases. The CDR3 extends over 16 amino acids. Germline CDR1 and CDR2: LNHDA and SQIVND (reference sequence). V was clipped by 5 bases and J by 4 bases; unmatched bases: 5. The CDR3 DNA reads TGTGCCAGTAGTGCCGGACTAGCGGGGGGGCGAGAGACCCAGTACTTC. Protein sequence: CASSAGLAGGRETQYF.

The chain carries TRBV5-4 and TRBJ1-2; 7 positions agree with TRBD1. Germline CDR1 and CDR2: SGHNT and YYREEE (reference sequence). The J segment lost 2 bases and the V segment lost 4 bases, leaving 11 bases of the junction unmatched. The CDR3 sequence is 16 residues long. The CDR3 spells CASSPGSAGGNYGYTF. CDR3 nucleotides: TGTGCCAGCAGCCCGGGCTCGGCAGGGGGGAACTATGGCTACACCTTC.

The chain links TRBV4-3 to TRBJ2-1, with 8 positions matching TRBD1. V gave up 1 base and J gave up 5 bases; unmatched junction bases: 13. CDR3 length equals 18 residues. Germline V gives CDR1 LGHNA, CDR2 YSLEER. The CDR3 DNA is TGCGCCAGCAGCCAAGGGGCGACAGGGGAGCGCCAGCACAATGAGCAGTTCTTC. Translating gives CASSQGATGERQHNEQFF.

The chain has TRBV28 and TRBJ2-2; D uncertain. The V end was cut by 0 bases, the J end by 2 bases, with 7 bases between. The germline CDR1 and CDR2 sequences are MDHEN and SYDVKM. This CDR3 has 15 residues. The CDR3 region has the DNA TGTGCCAGCAGTTTATGGGGCCTTAACACCGGGGAGCTGTTTTTT. Protein: CASSLWGLNTGELFF.

On this clone itself: A read error may produce the germline difference seen at one junction end. J is TRBJ2-6 and V is TRBV5-6; D is possibly TRBD1 (5 bases). The V gene's germline CDR1 is SGHDT and CDR2 YYEEEE. This CDR3 comprises 18 residues. As DNA, the CDR3 is TGTGCCAGCAGCCCTGAGCAGACCTCCTACTCTGGGGCCAACGGCCTGACTTTC. Its protein is CASSPEQTSYSGANGLTF.

The genes are TRBV7-9 and TRBJ1-1, with 7 bases identical to TRBD1. Germline CDR1 reads SEHNR; CDR2 reads FQNEAQ (reference sequence). This CDR3 contains 13 residues. The J segment lost 1 base and the V segment lost 11 bases, leaving 7 bases of the junction unmatched. This chain's CDR3 is CAVTGVGNTEAFF. Written as DNA, the CDR3 is TGTGCCGTCACAGGGGTAGGGAACACTGAAGCTTTCTTT.

The chain combines TRBV10-3 with TRBJ2-7, with a weak D call TRBD1 (7 bases). CDR1 is ENHRY and CDR2 is SYGVKD in the germline V gene. V was shortened by 6 bases and J by 4 bases, with 16 bases between the two germline ends. This CDR3 contains 14 residues. This CDR3 is CAIRPGGGVYEQYF. CDR3 nucleotide sequence: TGTGCCATCAGGCCAGGAGGGGGCGTTTACGAGCAGTACTTC.

V is TRBV6-6 and J is TRBJ2-7; TRBD1 agrees at 7 bases. V shed 6 bases and J 5 bases; nucleotides not matched to a gene: 13. The CDR3 sequence is 15 residues long. The germline CDR1 and CDR2 sequences are MNHNY and SVGAGI (reference sequence). CDR3 DNA: TGTGCCAGCAGCGCTACAGGGGCTAGTACTAACGAGCAGTACTTC. Amino acids: CASSATGASTNEQYF.

The rearrangement uses TRBV5-1 and TRBJ2-5; perhaps TRBD1 as D (5 bases). The closer fit of TRBJ2-7 to the DNA end suggests the J call may be wrong. The CDR3 is 16 residues long. From germline, CDR1 is SGHRS and CDR2 YFSETQ. This chain's CDR3 is CASSLNKGLWSYEQYF. CDR3 in DNA: TGCGCCAGCAGCTTGAACAAGGGGCTGTGGTCCTACGAGCAGTACTTC.

The genes are TRBV19 and TRBJ1-2, with D possibly being TRBD1 (5 bases). Germline V gene lookup returns CDR1 LNHDA and CDR2 SQIVND (reference sequence). V was shortened by 4 bases and J by 8 bases, with 11 bases between the two germline ends. The length of the CDR3 is 12 residues. In DNA form, the CDR3 reads TGTGCCAGTAGTACCGGACATGGCGGCTACACCTTC. It codes for CASSTGHGGYTF.

Only one count was recorded for this clone. This chain links TRBV5-1 with TRBJ2-3, with 8 nucleotides matching TRBD1. This CDR3 is 15 amino acids long. Trimming took 3 bases from V and 6 from J; bases not matched to a gene: 9. The germline V gene has CDR1 SGHRS and CDR2 YFSETQ. CDR3 in DNA: TGCGCCAGCAGCTCCTCGACAGGGGAGGTCGATACGCAGTATTTT. This sequence encodes CASSSSTGEVDTQYF. The full variable domain, rest sourced from reference TRBV5-1 and TRBJ2-3, is KAGVTQTPRYLIKTRGQQVTLSCSPISGHRSVSWYQQTPGQGLQFLFEYFSETQRNKGNFPGRFSGRQFSNSRSEMNVSTLELGDSALYLCASSSSTGEVDTQYFGPGTRLTVL.